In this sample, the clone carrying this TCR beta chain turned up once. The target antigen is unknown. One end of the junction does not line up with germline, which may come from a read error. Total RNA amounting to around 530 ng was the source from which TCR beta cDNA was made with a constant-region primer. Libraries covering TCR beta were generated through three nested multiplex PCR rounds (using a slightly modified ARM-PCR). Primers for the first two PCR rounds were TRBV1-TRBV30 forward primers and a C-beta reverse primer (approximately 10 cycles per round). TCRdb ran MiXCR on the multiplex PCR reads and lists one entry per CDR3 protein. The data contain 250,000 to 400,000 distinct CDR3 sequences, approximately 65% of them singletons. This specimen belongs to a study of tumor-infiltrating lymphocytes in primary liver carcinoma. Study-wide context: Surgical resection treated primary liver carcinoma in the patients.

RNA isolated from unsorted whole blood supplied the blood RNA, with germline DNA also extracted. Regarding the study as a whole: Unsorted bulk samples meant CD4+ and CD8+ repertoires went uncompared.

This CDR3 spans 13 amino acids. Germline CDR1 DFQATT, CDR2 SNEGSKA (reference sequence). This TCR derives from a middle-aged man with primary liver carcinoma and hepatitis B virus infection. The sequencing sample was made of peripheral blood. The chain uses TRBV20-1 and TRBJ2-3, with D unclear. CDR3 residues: CSAPPEGVDTQYF. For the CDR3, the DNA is TGCAGTGCTCCCCCCGAAGGCGTCGATACACAGTATTTT.